This T cell receptor (beta chain) originates from a study of cytomegalovirus exposure and HLA in healthy donors. Whole-study results and caveats: Rare TCR sequences dominated, though some public TCRs recurred in many donors. Under in vitro conditions, three CMV-associated chains were confirmed as specific for CMV antigens.

With regard to this clone: As yet, its antigen is unknown.

The CDR3 spans 14 residues. Deletions cut 2 bases from V and 5 bases from J, with 13 bases between. CDR1 and CDR2 (germline): MNHEY, SVGAGI. From the roughly 110-subject validation cohort, which was separate from the approximately 700-subject first cohort, the donors were drawn. Clones were sequenced by immunoSEQ multiplex PCR, and TCRdb holds only the in-frame ones, with some missing. Here the sample spans 330,000 or so clones, about nine tenths being singletons. The sequence derives from a woman younger than 35 in good health and CMV-seronegative. The sample consisted of PBMCs. This rearrangement joins TRBV6-5 to TRBJ2-7; D is perhaps TRBD2 (5 bases). CDR3 amino acids: CASSYLEGPHEQYF. In DNA form, the CDR3 reads TGTGCCAGCAGTTACCTTGAGGGTCCCCACGAGCAGTACTTC.